These 30 T cell receptor beta chains were sequenced from one sample in a study of beta chain features in type 1 diabetes. Since all of the isolated RNA was reverse transcribed, expressed TCRB transcripts were what got sequenced. Profiled with immunoSEQ multiplex PCR; TCRdb holds only in-frame clones, not every one. Of hundreds of thousands of clones listed, roughly 13% are singletons. Findings of the study overall: A moderate, significant TCRB CDR3 shortening appeared in type 1 diabetes across four CD4+ subsets.

These TCRs are of unknown antigen specificity. The sequencing sample was made of naive CD4+ T cells from blood. These receptors all stem from a man between 18 and 35 years old with type 1 diabetes.

This clone occurred a few times. V usage is TRBV29-1 and J usage is TRBJ2-5, with D possibly TRBD2 on 6 matching bases. V was pared by 7 bases and J by 4 bases, with 22 bases between. The CDR3 spans 15 residues. CDR1 and CDR2 from the germline V gene are SQVTM and ANQGSEA. For the CDR3, the DNA is TGCAGCGCTTTCTCCCTGGGGGGATCGGGAGAGACCCAGTACTTC. Residues: CSAFSLGGSGETQYF.

The chain carries TRBV14 and TRBJ1-3; TRBD1 matches 9 bases. V dropped 2 bases and J dropped 5; count of bases not matched to a gene: 4. Germline CDR1 and CDR2: SGHDN and FVKESK. The CDR3 extends over 15 amino acids. CDR3 in amino acids: CASSQTGTGRNTIYF. The CDR3, as DNA: TGTGCCAGCAGCCAAACCGGGACAGGGAGAAACACCATATATTTT.

This clone has more than one count but fewer than ten. The chain is built from TRBV5-1 and TRBJ2-5; D gene ambiguous. V lost 6 bases to trimming and J lost 3 bases, with 15 bases between them. CDR3 size: 14 residues. Germline loops: CDR1 SGHRS, CDR2 YFSETQ. This CDR3 is CASTSGELEETQYF. The DNA for the CDR3 is TGCGCCAGCACCTCCGGCGAACTGGAAGAGACCCAGTACTTC.

The CDR3 loop reads CSVEGRGNTIYF. CDR3 DNA: TGCAGCGTTGAGGGACGTGGAAACACCATATATTTT. J is TRBJ1-3 and V is TRBV29-1; possible D gene TRBD1, 5 bases. The CDR3 is 12 amino acids. Trimming took off 3 bases at V and 3 bases at J, with 6 bases between the two ends. CDR1 and CDR2 (germline): SQVTM, ANQGSEA. The variable domain in full, completed from reference TRBV29-1 and TRBJ1-3, reads SAVISQKPSRDICQRGTSLTIQCQVDSQVTMMFWYRQQPGQSLTLIATANQGSEATYESGFVIDKFPISRPNLTFSTLTVSNMSPEDSSIYLCSVEGRGNTIYFGEGSWLTVV.

This clone was found a few times. The chain joins TRBV30 to TRBJ2-1; no definite D call. CDR3 length: 14 amino acids. Trimming shortened V by 6 bases and J by 0 bases, and 12 bases separated the two germline ends. Looked up from germline, CDR1 is GTSNPN and CDR2 is SVGIG (reference sequence). CDR3 loop: CACGRAFSYNEQFF. The CDR3, as DNA: TGTGCCTGCGGACGAGCCTTCTCCTACAATGAGCAGTTCTTC.

This clone was seen only a few times. The V and J genes are TRBV30 and TRBJ1-5; D is unresolved. The CDR3 has 12 amino acids. V was trimmed by 1 base and J by 4 bases, leaving 5 bases between them. In germline, CDR1 is GTSNPN, CDR2 SVGIG (reference sequence). CDR3 nucleotide sequence: TGTGCCTGGAGTGACCTTAATCAGCCCCAGCATTTT. This encodes CAWSDLNQPQHF. The whole variable domain, filled in from reference TRBV30 and TRBJ1-5, reads SQTIHQWPATLVQPVGSPLSLECTVEGTSNPNLYWYRQAAGRGLQLLFYSVGIGQISSEVPQNLSASRPQDRQFILSSKKLLLSDSGFYLCAWSDLNQPQHFGDGTRLSIL.

The gene calls are TRBV4-1 and TRBJ1-4; D ambiguous. The CDR3 is 17 amino acids. Germline CDR1 and CDR2: MGHRA and YSYEKL. The germline V and J ends were trimmed by 7 bases and 8 bases, with 26 bases remaining between them. The DNA of the CDR3 is TGCGCCAGCAATCCCAAGGGTGGCCCAGGAAACGGAGAAAAACTGTTTTTT. Its translation is CASNPKGGPGNGEKLFF.

The genes are TRBV27 and TRBJ1-6, with a tentative D call TRBD1 (5 bases). V lost 5 bases, J lost 10 bases, and 9 bases lay in between. The CDR3 has 12 amino acids. The germline V gene encodes CDR1 MNHEY and CDR2 SMNVEV (reference sequence). The CDR3 sequence: CASSQRGSPLHF. The CDR3, as DNA: TGTGCCAGCAGTCAAAGGGGCTCACCCCTCCACTTT.

The genes are TRBV6-1 and TRBJ2-7; TRBD2 matches at 8 bases. The V and J ends lost 8 bases and 0 bases, in that order; junction bases with no gene match: 9. This CDR3 is built from 15 residues. Germline CDR1 and CDR2: MNHNS and SASEGT. This CDR3 reads CASGFTGGLSYEQYF. CDR3 coding DNA: TGTGCCAGCGGTTTCACGGGAGGGCTCTCCTACGAGCAGTACTTC.

The chain is built from TRBV4-3 and TRBJ2-5, with 8 bases aligning to TRBD1. Germline V gives CDR1 LGHNA, CDR2 YSLEER. The CDR3 covers 17 residues. V dropped 3 bases and J dropped 4; count of bases not matched to a gene: 13. The CDR3 spells CASSHRSDRAGIETQYF. The CDR3 bases are TGCGCCAGCAGCCATCGATCGGACAGGGCGGGGATAGAGACCCAGTACTTC.

This clone was picked up a small number of times. This sequence joins TRBV27 and TRBJ1-3; D uncertain. Germline V gene data show CDR1 as MNHEY and CDR2 as SMNVEV (reference sequence). Between the trimmed V and J ends, which lost 3 bases and 0 bases, there was a span of 3 bases. There are 13 residues in the CDR3. CDR3: CASSFNSGNTIYF. The DNA for the CDR3 is TGTGCCAGCAGTTTCAACTCTGGAAACACCATATATTTT.

This clone has only a few counts. This rearrangement joins TRBV4-3 to TRBJ2-3, with D perhaps TRBD1 (5 bases). Germline values: CDR1 LGHNA, CDR2 YSLEER. V was trimmed by 5 bases and J by 1 base, leaving 13 bases between them. The CDR3 sequence is 15 residues long. CDR3 sequence: CASSARVGGTDTQYF. The CDR3 nucleotides are TGCGCCAGCAGCGCCAGGGTCGGTGGCACAGATACGCAGTATTTT.

A few counts support this clone. The gene calls are TRBV2 and TRBJ1-2; 10 bases match TRBD1. J gave up 7 bases and V 6 bases, and 5 bases lay outside the gene matches. Germline V CDR1 and CDR2: SNHLY, FYNNEI. This CDR3 contains 13 residues. Written as DNA, the CDR3 is TGTGCCAGCAGCGCGACAGGGGGCATTGGCTACACCTTC. This encodes CASSATGGIGYTF.

This clone was found a few times. This chain joins TRBV23-1 and TRBJ2-4; possibly TRBD1 for D (6 bases). TRBV23-1 is an open reading frame whose function is uncertain. This CDR3 is 14 amino acids long. Trimming pared 7 bases from V and 5 bases from J, leaving 15 bases between. CDR3 sequence: CASNRTDKENIQYF. The DNA of the CDR3 is TGCGCCAGCAATCGGACAGACAAAGAAAACATTCAGTACTTC.

A few counts support this clone. The same CDR3 can be traced to other DNA sequences in this sample. Here the CDR3 reads CAWSVGGSSYEQYF. CDR3 DNA sequence: TGTGCCTGGAGTGTAGGGGGCAGCTCCTACGAGCAGTACTTC. The chain carries TRBV30 and TRBJ2-7, with 7 positions matching TRBD1. V lost 0 bases to trimming and J lost 0 bases; unmatched junction nucleotides: 2. Germline V gene lookup returns CDR1 GTSNPN and CDR2 SVGIG (reference sequence). The CDR3 extends over 14 amino acids.

The rearrangement links TRBV23-1 to TRBJ2-5, with D perhaps TRBD2 (6 bases). The DNA end lines up better with TRBJ2-7; the J call may be wrong. TRBV23-1 is treated as an ORF (open reading frame) with a function not yet certain. CDR3 length: 15 residues. The CDR3 is CASPQSGPSAYEQYF. For the CDR3, the DNA is TGCGCCAGCCCCCAAAGCGGGCCGTCGGCTTACGAGCAGTACTTC.

This clone appeared a few times. CDR3 nucleotides: TGTGCCAGCAGCCAAGACGGGACCCAGTACTTC. Translated: CASSQDGTQYF. The chain has TRBV14 and TRBJ2-5; D is unresolved. The CDR3 contains 11 residues. Trimming removed 0 bases at V and 7 bases at J, with 3 bases between. Germline loops: CDR1 SGHDN, CDR2 FVKESK.

This clone was seen more than once but under ten times. The chain recombines TRBV23-1 with TRBJ1-1; 9 nucleotides agree with TRBD1. TRBV23-1 is reported as an ORF; its role is uncertain. The CDR3 has 17 residues. Trimming at V came to 0 bases and at J to 5 bases, leaving 10 bases not matched to a gene. This CDR3 reads CASSQSKPTGGLTEAFF. The DNA for the CDR3 is TGCGCCAGCAGTCAATCAAAGCCCACAGGGGGCTTAACTGAAGCTTTCTTT.

Remarks on this clone: The sample carries other DNA sequences with the same CDR3. The V call is TRBV7-2, the J call TRBJ2-3, with D unclear. CDR3 length: 11 amino acids. The V end was cut by 5 bases, the J end by 0 bases, with 0 bases between. Germline assignment: CDR1 SGHTA and CDR2 FQGNSA. The CDR3 reads CASSSTDTQYF. The CDR3 DNA reads TGTGCCAGCAGCAGCACAGATACGCAGTATTTT.

This clone has only a few counts. CDR3 amino acids: CASSLTSRVSPYEQYF. DNA for the CDR3: TGCGCCAGCAGCTTGACCTCGCGTGTCTCGCCCTACGAGCAGTACTTC. The V call is TRBV5-1, the J call TRBJ2-7; D remains unclear. This CDR3 has 16 residues. V lost 1 base and J 2 bases, leaving 16 bases between the germline ends. Germline loops: CDR1 SGHRS, CDR2 YFSETQ.

V and J are TRBV28 and TRBJ1-1; 9 positions match TRBD1. Germline values: CDR1 MDHEN, CDR2 SYDVKM. The CDR3 has 12 residues. The junction had 8 bases not matched to a gene; V was cut back by 6 bases and J by 12 bases. DNA of the CDR3: TGTGCCAGCAGCCAGACAGGGGGTAGGTCTTTCTTT. Encoded protein: CASSQTGGRSFF.

This clone showed up just a few times. The chain carries TRBV5-1 and TRBJ2-7; D is tentatively TRBD1 or TRBD2 (6 bases each). CDR1 is SGHRS, CDR2 YFSETQ, per germline. The V end lost 1 base, the J end lost 5 bases, and 19 bases lay between the germline ends. This CDR3 has 16 residues. The DNA for the CDR3 is TGCGCCAGCAGCTTGCGTCCGACAGGAGGGCCCCACGAGCAGTACTTC. This codes for CASSLRPTGGPHEQYF.

This clone was observed a few times. CDR3 in amino acids: CASSPYTGDPTYEQYF. CDR3 in DNA: TGTGCCAGCAGCCCATACACAGGGGACCCGACCTACGAGCAGTACTTC. The genes are TRBV7-9 and TRBJ2-7; 7 bases align to TRBD1. The CDR3 is 16 amino acids. Trimming at V came to 5 bases and at J to 2 bases, leaving 12 bases not matched to a gene. The germline V gene encodes CDR1 SEHNR and CDR2 FQNEAQ (reference sequence).

This chain joins TRBV6-1 and TRBJ2-5, with 9 nucleotides matching TRBD2. The CDR3 is made up of 15 amino acids. The V segment lost 2 bases and the J segment 7 bases; nucleotides outside the gene matches: 8. Germline lookup yields CDR1 MNHNS and CDR2 SASEGT. The chain's CDR3 is CASSETLAGGVTQYF. As DNA, the CDR3 is TGTGCCAGCAGTGAAACACTAGCGGGCGGGGTGACCCAGTACTTC.

V usage is TRBV25-1 and J usage is TRBJ2-5; D remains unclear. Germline V CDR1 and CDR2: MGHDK, SYGVNS. With 8 bases removed from V and 11 bases from J, the gap between germline ends came to 24 bases. The CDR3 runs 14 residues. The CDR3 DNA sequence: TGTGCCAGCGCTGACGGTTCTACGACTGGAGAGCAGTACTTC. It encodes CASADGSTTGEQYF.

The genes are TRBV6-5 and TRBJ1-5, with TRBD1 matching 8 bases. Germline assignment: CDR1 MNHEY and CDR2 SVGAGI. Germline trimming cut 6 bases from V and 7 bases from J; bases unmatched to any gene: 5. The CDR3 sequence is 13 residues long. This CDR3 reads CASSRQGRQPQHF. DNA for the CDR3: TGTGCCAGCAGCCGACAGGGGCGACAGCCCCAGCATTTT.

The chain carries TRBV14 and TRBJ2-1; weak D call: TRBD2 (6 bases). This CDR3 comprises 17 residues. Germline V gene sequence: CDR1 SGHDN, CDR2 FVKESK. V was trimmed by 1 base and J by 1 base, leaving 14 bases between them. The CDR3 DNA sequence: TGTGCCAGCAGCCAAGCTTTGGGCGGGATGTCCTACAATGAGCAGTTCTTC. Translated: CASSQALGGMSYNEQFF. Based on the CDR3 plus reference TRBV14 and TRBJ2-1, the full variable domain is EAGVTQFPSHSVIEKGQTVTLRCDPISGHDNLYWYRRVMGKEIKFLLHFVKESKQDESGMPNNRFLAERTGGTYSTLKVQPAELEDSGVYFCASSQALGGMSYNEQFFGPGTRLTVL.

This clone was found a few times. The same CDR3 can be traced to other DNA sequences in this sample. The V call is TRBV29-1, the J call TRBJ2-7; D is unresolved. The CDR3 contains 13 residues. V gave up 7 bases and J gave up 0 bases, with 13 bases separating them. The germline CDR1 and CDR2 sequences are SQVTM and ANQGSEA. Written as DNA, the CDR3 is TGCAGCGCGCTGGTGAAGAGCTCCTACGAGCAGTACTTC. Its protein product is CSALVKSSYEQYF.

V and J are TRBV30 and TRBJ1-6; D is unclear. Germline assignment: CDR1 GTSNPN and CDR2 SVGIG (reference sequence). Trimming left V 2 bases short and J 10 bases short, with 18 bases between. This CDR3 is built from 15 residues. The DNA of the CDR3 is TGTGCCTGGAGTCCACGAGGATCCTTTGGCTCACCCCTCCACTTT. Translation: CAWSPRGSFGSPLHF.

This clone was seen a handful of times. The same CDR3 also results from other DNA sequences found in this sample. The chain recombines TRBV9 with TRBJ2-2; D is unresolved. CDR3 length: 13 residues. Germline assignment: CDR1 SGDLS and CDR2 YYNGEE. Trimming stripped 1 base from V and 5 bases from J, with 6 bases between. The CDR3 is CASSVQGTGELFF. In DNA, the CDR3 is TGTGCCAGCAGCGTACAAGGGACCGGGGAGCTGTTTTTT.